The clone carrying this T cell receptor beta chain appeared many times. The CDR3 is made up of 14 amino acids. Between the trimmed V and J ends, which lost 7 bases and 5 bases, there was a span of 18 bases. The germline CDR1 and CDR2 sequences are SQVTM and ANQGSEA. Unique molecular identifier tags were affixed to discrete cDNA molecules. TCRdb called the 5' RACE reads again in MiXCR, with one record for every CDR3 protein. The data contain more than 65,000 distinct CDR3 sequences, roughly 4.6% of them seen just once; the ten biggest clones take up 3% to 4.5%. This sample was included in a study of early T cells in non-severe SARS-CoV-2 infection. About the study: Unpaired chains resulted from sequencing bulk RNA of unsorted whole blood.

This clonotype originated in an adult who was a healthcare worker with PCR-confirmed SARS-CoV-2 infection or an uninfected control (not recorded which). The donor label of this sample is uncertain. The input for sequencing was whole blood, taken at baseline. The gene calls are TRBV29-1 and TRBJ2-1; D uncertain. DNA for the CDR3: TGCAGCGCCGACGTTGGAAAGGTCCACAATGAGCAGTTCTTC. Amino acid sequence: CSADVGKVHNEQFF.